This passage covers 29 T cell receptor beta chains from one sample sequenced in a study of cytomegalovirus exposure and HLA in healthy donors. Researchers ran the PCR with 60 Vbeta and 13 Jbeta primers. Clones were read by immunoSEQ multiplex PCR, and TCRdb kept only the in-frame ones, dropping some. This table holds 200,000 to 250,000 clones, roughly 82% found once. Specimen: PBMCs. Source of these receptors: a woman aged 40 to 50 in good health and CMV-seropositive.

The chain carries TRBV19 and TRBJ1-2; D not resolved. CDR3 length: 12 residues. The germline CDR1 and CDR2 sequences are LNHDA and SQIVND (reference sequence). V gave up 4 bases and J gave up 7 bases, with 10 bases separating them. The CDR3 DNA is TGTGCCAGTAGTAGGGAGGAAGGTGGCTACACCTTC. The encoded protein is CASSREEGGYTF. Full variable domain (missing parts from reference TRBV19 and TRBJ1-2): DGGITQSPKYLFRKEGQNVTLSCEQNLNHDAMYWYRQDPGQGLRLIYYSQIVNDFQKGDIAEGYSVSREKKESFPLTVTSAQKNPTAFYLCASSREEGGYTFGSGTRLTVV.

The rearrangement uses TRBV5-1 and TRBJ2-2; D may be TRBD1 (7 bases). The CDR3 consists of 15 residues. Trimming left V 5 bases short and J 5 bases short, with 16 bases between. The V gene's germline CDR1 is SGHRS and CDR2 YFSETQ. CDR3 in amino acids: CASSWDSGGTGELFF. CDR3 coding DNA: TGCGCCAGCAGTTGGGACAGTGGAGGGACCGGGGAGCTGTTTTTT.

The chain joins TRBV7-2 to TRBJ1-1, with D perhaps matching TRBD1 (5 bases). Germline-derived CDR1 and CDR2 are SGHTA and FQGNSA. V lost 5 bases, J lost 0 bases, and 7 bases lay in between. The CDR3 spans 13 residues. The CDR3 region has the DNA TGTGCCAGCAGCCAAGGGGTGAACACTGAAGCTTTCTTT. Translating it yields CASSQGVNTEAFF. Full variable domain (outside the CDR3, taken from reference TRBV7-2 and TRBJ1-1): GAGVSQSPSNKVTEKGKDVELRCDPISGHTALYWYRQSLGQGLEFLIYFQGNSAPDKSGLPSDRFSAERTGGSVSTLTIQRTQQEDSAVYLCASSQGVNTEAFFGQGTRLTVV.

This clone has a handful of counts. The chain employs TRBV14 and TRBJ2-2; 10 bases map to TRBD1. Unmatched junction bases numbered 4, after V lost 0 bases and J lost 6 bases. Germline CDR1 and CDR2: SGHDN and FVKESK. CDR3 size: 16 residues. In nucleotides, the CDR3 is TGTGCCAGCAGCCAAGATAGCGGGACAGGGGCCGGGGAGCTGTTTTTT. Translated: CASSQDSGTGAGELFF.

The gene calls are TRBV27 and TRBJ2-7; 12 nucleotides align to TRBD2. CDR1 is MNHEY and CDR2 is SMNVEV in the germline V gene (reference sequence). The V segment lost 5 bases and the J segment 7 bases; nucleotides outside the gene matches: 6. The CDR3 consists of 14 residues. DNA for the CDR3: TGTGCCAGCAGTCGACTAGCGGGGGTAAAAGAGCAGTACTTC. The encoded protein is CASSRLAGVKEQYF.

V and J are TRBV5-1 and TRBJ2-5; D possibly corresponds to TRBD1 (6 bases). The DNA matches TRBJ2-7 better at its end, which makes the J call doubtful. The germline CDR1 and CDR2 sequences are SGHRS and YFSETQ. There are 15 residues in the CDR3. CDR3 in amino acids: CASSWSTAGENEQYF. The CDR3 bases are TGCGCCAGCAGCTGGAGCACGGCAGGGGAAAACGAGCAGTACTTC.

A single count supports this clone. The V and J genes are TRBV6-1 and TRBJ2-5, with TRBD2 identical over 8 bases. CDR1 and CDR2 from the germline V gene are MNHNS and SASEGT. Trimming at V came to 7 bases and at J to 2 bases, leaving 6 bases not matched to a gene. The CDR3 runs 14 residues. The chain's CDR3 is CASKVTSVQETQYF. CDR3 DNA sequence: TGTGCCAGCAAGGTGACTAGCGTTCAAGAGACCCAGTACTTC.

The chain recombines TRBV21-1 with TRBJ1-2; TRBD1 was called by the table and not checked on the DNA. TRBV21-1 is given as a pseudogene. The CDR3 totals 18 residues. In nucleotides, the CDR3 is TGTGCCAGCAGCAAAGTACCCCCACCCTCAACAGGGGGCTATGGCTACACCTTC. It translates to CASSKVPPPSTGGYGYTF.

The chain combines TRBV30 with TRBJ2-7, with a tentative D call TRBD1 (6 bases). The germline V and J ends were trimmed by 4 bases and 12 bases, with 16 bases remaining between them. This CDR3 is built from 11 residues. The germline V gene has CDR1 GTSNPN and CDR2 SVGIG (reference sequence). This CDR3 is CAWNSGQPTYF. The CDR3, as DNA: TGTGCCTGGAACTCAGGACAGCCCACGTACTTC.

This clone has a single count. The chain employs TRBV27 and TRBJ2-3; 14 bases agree with TRBD2. V lost 5 bases, J lost 1 base, and 11 bases stayed unmatched. The length of the CDR3 is 19 residues. Looked up from germline, CDR1 is MNHEY and CDR2 is SMNVEV (reference sequence). The CDR3 protein is CASSVPGLAGVPGTDTQYF. The CDR3 region has the DNA TGTGCCAGCAGTGTTCCGGGACTAGCGGGGGTCCCGGGCACAGATACGCAGTATTTT.

The table lists this clone with a few counts. This rearrangement joins TRBV5-4 to TRBJ2-1; possible D gene TRBD2, 5 bases. This CDR3 has 13 amino acids. V lost 1 base and J lost 6, with 8 bases in between. Germline CDR1 reads SGHNT; CDR2 reads YYREEE (reference sequence). Written as DNA, the CDR3 is TGTGCCAGCAGCTTGACAGCGGTCAATGAGCAGTTCTTC. Protein: CASSLTAVNEQFF.

The chain joins TRBV10-3 to TRBJ2-1; the match to TRBD2 covers 7 bases. V lost 10 bases, J lost 8 bases, and 5 bases stayed unmatched. Germline assignment: CDR1 ENHRY and CDR2 SYGVKD. This CDR3 spans 11 amino acids. As DNA, the CDR3 is TGTGCCAGCCGACTAGCCGATGAGCAGTTCTTC. Residues: CASRLADEQFF.

The V and J genes are TRBV6-7 and TRBJ1-1, with a tentative D call TRBD1 (5 bases). Being an ORF, TRBV6-7 has a function that is uncertain. Trimming took off 2 bases at V and 2 bases at J, with 18 bases between the two ends. This CDR3 spans 17 amino acids. In DNA, the CDR3 is TGTGCCAGCAGTTACGCCCGAACAGGAGACATTAACACTGAAGCTTTCTTT. It translates to CASSYARTGDINTEAFF.

The rearrangement links TRBV19 to TRBJ1-5; D unclear. The V gene lost 4 bases and the J gene lost 1 base, with 11 bases spanning the gap. The CDR3 covers 15 residues. Per germline, CDR1 LNHDA and CDR2 SQIVND (reference sequence). The CDR3, as DNA: TGTGCCAGTAGTAGCGGGGTCCTGAGCAATCAGCCCCAGCATTTT. Amino acids: CASSSGVLSNQPQHF.

This clone has just one count. This chain uses TRBV2 with TRBJ1-1; 11 nucleotides align to TRBD1. Germline-derived CDR1 and CDR2 are SNHLY and FYNNEI. The V segment lost 5 bases and the J segment 1 base; nucleotides outside the gene matches: 15. The CDR3 loop spans 19 amino acids. CDR3 DNA: TGTGCCAGCAGTTCTATGCTGATCCGGGACAGGGGGACGAACACTGAAGCTTTCTTT. Translation: CASSSMLIRDRGTNTEAFF. The variable domain in full, completed from reference TRBV2 and TRBJ1-1, reads EPEVTQTPSHQVTQMGQEVILRCVPISNHLYFYWYRQILGQKVEFLVSFYNNEISEKSEIFDDQFSVERPDGSNFTLKIRSTKLEDSAMYFCASSSMLIRDRGTNTEAFFGQGTRLTVV.

The V and J genes are TRBV7-9 and TRBJ2-2; D call uncertain. Trimming left V 5 bases short and J 6 bases short, with 10 bases between. The germline V gene encodes CDR1 SEHNR and CDR2 FQNEAQ (reference sequence). CDR3 length equals 13 residues. The CDR3 loop is CASSRDSAGELFF. The CDR3 DNA sequence: TGTGCCAGCAGCCGCGACTCGGCCGGGGAGCTGTTTTTT.

The CDR3 spells CAWTLGTGSYEQYF. In DNA form, the CDR3 reads TGTGCCTGGACTTTGGGGACAGGATCCTACGAGCAGTACTTC. The V gene is TRBV30, the J gene TRBJ2-7; 8 bases match TRBD1. V was clipped by 4 bases and J by 1 base; unmatched bases: 6. This CDR3 region has 14 residues. Germline V gene data show CDR1 as GTSNPN and CDR2 as SVGIG (reference sequence).

The chain has TRBV25-1 and TRBJ1-4; 8 bases are shared with TRBD1. With V trimmed by 6 bases and J by 8 bases, 11 bases remained unmatched. CDR3 length: 15 residues. In germline, CDR1 is MGHDK, CDR2 SYGVNS. The DNA for the CDR3 is TGTGCCAGCAGGCCGAACGGACAGGGAGTCGAAAAACTGTTTTTT. Encoded protein: CASRPNGQGVEKLFF.

This clone was seen a handful of times. The chain has TRBV19 and TRBJ1-4, with TRBD1 identical over 8 bases. The CDR3 contains 17 residues. The junction had 15 bases not matched to a gene; V was cut back by 8 bases and J by 4 bases. CDR1 is LNHDA, CDR2 SQIVND, per germline (reference sequence). CDR3 in DNA: TGTGCCAGTTCCGCACCGGGACAGGCCGCCTTTAATGAAAAACTGTTTTTT. Translating it yields CASSAPGQAAFNEKLFF.

The chain recombines TRBV29-1 with TRBJ2-7, with 7 bases identical to TRBD1. Germline V gene data show CDR1 as SQVTM and CDR2 as ANQGSEA. V lost 6 bases to trimming and J lost 0 bases; unmatched junction nucleotides: 5. This CDR3 contains 13 residues. CDR3 loop: CSVPGQSSYEQYF. The CDR3 DNA follows: TGCAGCGTACCGGGACAGTCCTCCTACGAGCAGTACTTC.

The chain combines TRBV18 with TRBJ2-1, with 8 positions matching TRBD1. V shed 4 bases, J shed 2 bases, and the junction held 4 bases outside the gene matches. Germline V gene sequence: CDR1 KGHSH, CDR2 LQKENI. The CDR3 length is 15 residues. CDR3 residues: CASSQMTGAYNEQFF. DNA of the CDR3: TGTGCCAGCTCACAGATGACAGGGGCCTACAATGAGCAGTTCTTC.

This clone was detected only once. The chain recombines TRBV9 with TRBJ1-2; possibly TRBD1 for D (5 bases). The germline V gene encodes CDR1 SGDLS and CDR2 YYNGEE. The CDR3 is made up of 15 amino acids. V lost 0 bases and J lost 1, with 10 bases in between. The DNA for the CDR3 is TGTGCCAGCAGCGTAGGCACGGGGGGTAACTATGGCTACACCTTC. Its protein product is CASSVGTGGNYGYTF.

The chain carries TRBV19 and TRBJ1-2, with D possibly being TRBD1 (6 bases). The germline V gene has CDR1 LNHDA and CDR2 SQIVND (reference sequence). Between the trimmed V and J ends, which lost 7 bases and 4 bases, there was a span of 13 bases. The CDR3 consists of 13 residues. The CDR3 is CASTQGQGYGYTF. CDR3 sequence (DNA): TGTGCCAGTACTCAGGGGCAAGGCTATGGCTACACCTTC.

The chain uses TRBV5-1 and TRBJ1-5; D might be TRBD1 (5 bases). The CDR3 has 15 residues. Deletions cut 4 bases from V and 6 bases from J, with 17 bases between. Germline V gives CDR1 SGHRS, CDR2 YFSETQ. The CDR3, as DNA: TGCGCCAGCAGCGGCGGGACTCAAGAAGGTCAGCCCCAGCATTTT. Its translation is CASSGGTQEGQPQHF.

The chain has TRBV18 and TRBJ1-6, with D perhaps matching TRBD1 (6 bases). Germline values: CDR1 KGHSH, CDR2 LQKENI. V lost 5 bases, J lost 2 bases, and 10 bases lay in between. This CDR3 is built from 15 residues. This CDR3 is CASSFGQTYNSPLHF. As DNA, the CDR3 is TGTGCCAGCTCATTCGGACAGACCTATAATTCACCCCTCCACTTT.

V is TRBV14 and J is TRBJ2-7; 9 bases are a match to TRBD1. V lost 4 bases, J lost 0 bases, and 4 bases stayed unmatched. This CDR3 spans 15 amino acids. Germline V gives CDR1 SGHDN, CDR2 FVKESK. The DNA of the CDR3 is TGTGCCAGCAGCCCGCCGGACAGGGGCTCCTACGAGCAGTACTTC. The encoded protein is CASSPPDRGSYEQYF.

V and J are TRBV7-7 and TRBJ2-2, with TRBD2 identical over 7 bases. Germline loops: CDR1 SSHAT, CDR2 FNYEAQ (reference sequence). CDR3 length: 16 residues. V lost 6 bases and J lost 1; bases outside the gene matches: 8. CDR3 sequence (DNA): TGTGCCAGCAGTCCTCTGGGCGGGGGGAACACCGGGGAGCTGTTTTTT. Its translation: CASSPLGGGNTGELFF.

This clone was seen once. The chain recombines TRBV13 with TRBJ2-1; 8 positions agree with TRBD1. The CDR3 runs to 15 residues. With V trimmed by 5 bases and J by 2 bases, 5 bases remained unmatched. Per germline, CDR1 PRHDT and CDR2 FYEKMQ (reference sequence). CDR3 bases: TGTGCCAGCAGCCTTGGACAGGGCGCCTACAATGAGCAGTTCTTC. Translated, it gives CASSLGQGAYNEQFF.

This clone is a singleton in its sample. This chain uses TRBV6-5 with TRBJ2-1, with 7 bases identical to TRBD1. The ends lost 0 bases at V and 4 bases at J; junction bases unmatched: 3. CDR1 is MNHEY, CDR2 SVGAGI, per germline. The length of the CDR3 is 15 residues. CDR3 amino acids: CASSYSRGIYNEQFF. The CDR3 nucleotides are TGTGCCAGCAGTTACTCCAGGGGGATATACAATGAGCAGTTCTTC.